Listed below are T cell receptor beta chains from one sample, sequenced in a study of CD8 T cells in Susac syndrome. TCRdb independently ran MiXCR on the immunoSEQ multiplex PCR reads; one entry per CDR3 protein. The sample lists some 130,000 distinct CDR3 sequences; over 80% were seen once. The sample was CD8+ T cells from PBMCs. These receptors came from a human donor with multiple sclerosis. Each CDR3 is given with its conserved first and last residue. D genes are given only for firm matches. Not every row has a clone size; where given, it reads once, few, many or a size class.

j_gene | d_gene | abundance | v_gene | CDR3aa | CDR3nt
TRBJ1-2 | . | . | TRBV29-1 | CSVDGPGMGYTF | TGCAGCGTTGATGGACCCGGGATGGGCTACACCTTC
TRBJ2-5 | TRBD2 | few | TRBV27 | CASSFGVMTSGAQETQYF | TGTGCCAGCAGTTTTGGCGTGATGACTAGCGGGGCACAAGAGACCCAGTACTTC
TRBJ2-5 | TRBD2 | . | TRBV19 | CASSIVDSGVLQETQYF | TGTGCCAGTAGTATAGTTGATAGCGGGGTGCTTCAAGAGACCCAGTACTTC
TRBJ1-4 | . | . | TRBV6-5 | CASSLAAFGEKLFF | TGTGCCAGCAGTTTGGCGGCCTTTGGTGAAAAACTGTTTTTT
TRBJ2-5 | TRBD2 | . | TRBV6-1 | CASRPLAGGRETQYF | TGTGCCAGCAGACCACTAGCGGGGGGGCGAGAGACCCAGTACTTC
TRBJ2-1 | TRBD2 | . | TRBV6-2/TRBV6-3 | CASSPLGLAGGYPYNEQFF | TGTGCCAGCAGTCCCCTGGGACTAGCGGGAGGTTACCCCTACAATGAGCAGTTCTTC
TRBJ2-7 | . | few | TRBV4-3 | CASSQGANAAYEQYF | TGCGCCAGCAGCCAAGGGGCCAACGCTGCGTACGAGCAGTACTTC
TRBJ2-7 | . | . | TRBV27 | CASSSGLTPYEQYF | TGTGCCAGCAGTTCAGGGCTGACCCCCTACGAGCAGTACTTC
TRBJ2-6 | . | . | TRBV5-1 | CASSLEFVGAGANVLTF | TGCGCCAGCAGCTTGGAATTTGTGGGCGCTGGGGCCAACGTCCTGACTTTC
TRBJ1-2 | . | . | TRBV27 | CATFGGGRGGYTF | TGTGCCACCTTCGGGGGGGGGAGAGGAGGCTACACCTTC
TRBJ2-2 | . | . | TRBV7-9 | CASSLGFGNTGELFF | TGTGCCAGCAGCTTGGGGTTCGGGAACACCGGGGAGCTGTTTTTT
TRBJ2-1 | . | . | TRBV7-6 | CASSPSWGPYNEQFF | TGTGCCAGCAGCCCTAGCTGGGGGCCCTACAATGAGCAGTTCTTC
TRBJ2-2 | . | . | TRBV11-1 | CASSLQAGELFF | TGTGCCAGCAGCCTTCAGGCCGGGGAGCTGTTTTTT
TRBJ2-1 | . | . | TRBV7-9 | CASSSGSSREQFF | TGTGCCAGCAGCTCCGGTAGCAGCCGTGAGCAGTTCTTC
TRBJ2-1 | . | . | TRBV18 | CASSPPGYNEQFF | TGTGCCAGCTCACCACCGGGGTACAATGAGCAGTTCTTC
TRBJ2-1 | . | . | TRBV6-2/TRBV6-3 | CASSSLGVNEQFF | TGTGCCAGCAGTTCCCTTGGGGTAAATGAGCAGTTCTTC
TRBJ2-5 | . | . | TRBV27 | CASSFGGQQATQYF | TGTGCCAGCAGTTTTGGTGGACAACAAGCGACCCAGTACTTC
TRBJ2-2 | TRBD1 | . | TRBV6-5 | CASSYSEPLPGQGVPGELFF | TGTGCCAGCAGTTACTCGGAACCCCTGCCGGGACAGGGGGTCCCCGGGGAGCTGTTTTTT
TRBJ2-5 | . | . | TRBV4-2 | CASGSPRETQYF | TGTGCCAGCGGTAGCCCTAGAGAGACCCAGTACTTC
TRBJ2-4 | . | . | TRBV11-3 | CASSFRGWGSVHKNIQYF | TGTGCCAGCAGCTTCCGAGGGTGGGGGAGTGTACACAAAAACATTCAGTACTTC
TRBJ2-4 | TRBD1 | . | TRBV5-4 | CASLGQGNIQYF | TGTGCCAGCTTGGGACAGGGAAACATTCAGTACTTC
TRBJ1-2 | . | . | TRBV2 | CASSEAILNRDTSNYGYTF | TGTGCCAGCAGTGAAGCGATACTAAACCGGGACACCTCTAACTATGGCTACACCTTC
TRBJ1-2 | . | . | TRBV4-1 | CASSQDGLTGDYGYTF | TGCGCCAGCAGCCAAGATGGATTGACAGGTGACTATGGCTACACCTTC
TRBJ2-1 | . | . | TRBV20-1 | CSARPAGAYNEQFF | TGCAGTGCCCGCCCGGCGGGCGCCTACAATGAGCAGTTCTTC
TRBJ2-6 | . | . | TRBV28 | CASRYSQGSGANVLTF | TGTGCCAGCAGATACTCACAGGGCTCTGGGGCCAACGTCCTGACTTTC